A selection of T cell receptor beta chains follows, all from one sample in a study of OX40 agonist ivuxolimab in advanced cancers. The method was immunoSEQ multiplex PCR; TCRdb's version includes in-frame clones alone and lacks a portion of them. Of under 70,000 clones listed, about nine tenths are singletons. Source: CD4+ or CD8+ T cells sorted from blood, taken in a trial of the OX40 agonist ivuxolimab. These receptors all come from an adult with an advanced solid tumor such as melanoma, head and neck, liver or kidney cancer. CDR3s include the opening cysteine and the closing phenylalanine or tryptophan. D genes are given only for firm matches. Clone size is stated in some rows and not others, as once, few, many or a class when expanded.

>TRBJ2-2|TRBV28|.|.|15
CASSLGPTRGGELFF
TGTGCCAGCAGTTTAGGGCCCACTAGGGGCGGGGAGCTGTTTTTT
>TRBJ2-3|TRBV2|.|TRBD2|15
CASSDALAGTDTQYF
TGTGCCAGCAGTGATGCGCTAGCGGGCACAGATACGCAGTATTTT
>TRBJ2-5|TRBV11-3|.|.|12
CASKMAQETQYF
TGTGCCAGCAAGATGGCCCAAGAGACCCAGTACTTC
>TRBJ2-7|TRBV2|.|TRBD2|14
CASSSGSKSYEQYF
TGTGCCAGTTCTAGCGGGAGTAAATCCTACGAGCAGTACTTC
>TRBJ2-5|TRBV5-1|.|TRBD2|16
CASSLILAGGQETQYF
TGCGCCAGCAGCCTAATACTAGCGGGTGGGCAAGAGACCCAGTACTTC
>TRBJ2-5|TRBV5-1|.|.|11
CASSFQETQYF
TGCGCCAGCAGCTTCCAAGAGACCCAGTACTTC
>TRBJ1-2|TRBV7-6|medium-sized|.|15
CASSLVGRPNYGYTF
TGTGCCAGCAGCTTAGTGGGACGACCAAACTATGGCTACACCTTC
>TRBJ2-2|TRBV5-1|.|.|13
CASSYSGVGELFF
TGCGCCAGCAGCTATTCGGGAGTCGGGGAGCTGTTTTTT
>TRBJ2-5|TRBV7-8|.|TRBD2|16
CASSSRGSGGAWTQYF
TGTGCCAGCAGCTCCCGAGGAAGCGGGGGCGCTTGGACCCAGTACTTC
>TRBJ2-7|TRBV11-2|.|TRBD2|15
CASSPLAGESYEQYF
TGTGCCAGCAGCCCGCTAGCGGGCGAATCCTACGAGCAGTACTTC
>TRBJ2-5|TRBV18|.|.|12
CASSPVLETQYF
TGTGCCAGCTCACCAGTCCTAGAGACCCAGTACTTC
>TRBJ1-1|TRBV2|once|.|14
CASRAGVMNTEAFF
TGTGCCAGCAGAGCAGGGGTCATGAACACTGAAGCTTTCTTT
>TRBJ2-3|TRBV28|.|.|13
CASRSADTDTQYF
TGTGCCAGCAGGTCGGCAGACACAGATACGCAGTATTTT
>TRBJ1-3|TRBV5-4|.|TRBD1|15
CASSQKTGSGNTIYF
TGTGCCAGCAGCCAAAAGACAGGGAGCGGAAACACCATATATTTT
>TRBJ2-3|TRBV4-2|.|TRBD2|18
CASSQGRSTSGRADTQYF
TGTGCCAGCAGCCAAGGGCGCTCGACTAGCGGGAGAGCAGATACGCAGTATTTT
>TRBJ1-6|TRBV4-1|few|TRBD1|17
CASSQEWTGYYNSPLHF
TGCGCCAGCAGCCAAGAGTGGACAGGGTACTATAATTCACCCCTCCACTTT
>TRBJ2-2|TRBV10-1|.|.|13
CASSEVQYGELFF
TGCGCCAGCAGTGAGGTTCAATACGGGGAGCTGTTTTTT
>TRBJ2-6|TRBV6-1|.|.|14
CASSARSGANVLTF
TGTGCCAGCAGTGCTAGGTCTGGGGCCAACGTCCTGACTTTC
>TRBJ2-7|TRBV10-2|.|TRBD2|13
CASRAGPNHEQYF
TGCGCCAGCAGAGCGGGACCAAACCACGAGCAGTACTTC
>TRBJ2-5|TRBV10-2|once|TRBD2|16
CASKSGLAGNQETQYF
TGCGCCAGCAAATCAGGACTAGCGGGCAACCAAGAGACCCAGTACTTC
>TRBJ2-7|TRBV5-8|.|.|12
CASNRDPHEQYF
TGTGCCAGTAACAGGGATCCCCACGAGCAGTACTTC
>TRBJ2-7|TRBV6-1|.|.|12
CASSCTLYEQYF
TGTGCCAGCAGTTGTACCCTTTACGAGCAGTACTTC
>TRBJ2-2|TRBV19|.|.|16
CASSMTKPASTGELFF
TGTGCCAGTAGTATGACTAAACCTGCTAGCACCGGGGAGCTGTTTTTT
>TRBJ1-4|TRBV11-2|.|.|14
CASSSGSEEEKLFF
TGTGCCAGCAGCTCGGGCTCCGAGGAGGAAAAACTGTTTTTT
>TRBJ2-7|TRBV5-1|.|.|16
CASSLDGGAISYEQYF
TGCGCCAGCAGCTTGGACGGGGGAGCGATCTCCTACGAGCAGTACTTC
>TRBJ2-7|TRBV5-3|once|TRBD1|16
CARSLLMDRTAWEQYF
TGTGCCAGAAGCTTGTTGATGGACAGGACCGCTTGGGAGCAGTACTTC
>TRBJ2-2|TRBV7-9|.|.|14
CASSSTQGAGELFF
TGTGCCAGCAGCTCGACCCAGGGTGCCGGGGAGCTGTTTTTT
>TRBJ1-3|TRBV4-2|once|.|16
CASSQDGGVSGNTIYF
TGTGCCAGCAGCCAAGATGGGGGGGTCAGTGGAAACACCATATATTTT
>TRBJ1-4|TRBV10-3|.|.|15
CAISESIQGGEKLLF
TGTGCCATCAGTGAGTCGATACAGGGAGGTGAAAAACTGCTTTTT
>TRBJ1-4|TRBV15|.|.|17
CATSRGSLGATNEKLFF
TGTGCCACCAGCAGAGGATCTTTGGGGGCAACTAATGAAAAACTGTTTTTT
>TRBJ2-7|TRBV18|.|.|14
CASSPAGDSYEQYF
TGTGCCAGCTCACCGGCTGGTGACAGCTACGAGCAGTACTTC
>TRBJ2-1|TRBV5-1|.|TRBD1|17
CASSLARPGTGAFEQFF
TGCGCCAGCAGCTTGGCCCGTCCCGGGACAGGGGCATTTGAGCAGTTCTTC
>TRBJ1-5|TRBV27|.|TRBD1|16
CASSSGQASGNQPQHF
TGTGCCAGCAGCTCTGGACAGGCCAGCGGCAATCAGCCCCAGCATTTT
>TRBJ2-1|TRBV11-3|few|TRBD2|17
CASSLGTSGSAYGEQFF
TGTGCCAGCAGCTTAGGGACTAGCGGGAGTGCTTATGGAGAGCAGTTCTTC
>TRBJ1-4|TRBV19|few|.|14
CASSIDLGNEKLFF
TGTGCCAGTAGTATAGATCTCGGTAATGAAAAACTGTTTTTT
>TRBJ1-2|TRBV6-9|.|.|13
CASSVVSNYGYTF
TGTGCCAGCAGTGTAGTTTCTAACTATGGCTACACCTTC
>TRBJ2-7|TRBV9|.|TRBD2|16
CASSGSGRPQFYEQYF
TGTGCCAGCAGCGGTAGCGGGAGGCCCCAGTTTTACGAGCAGTACTTC
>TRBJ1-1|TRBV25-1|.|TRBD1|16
CASSEFSGQGVPEAFF
TGTGCCAGCAGTGAATTTTCGGGACAGGGGGTACCTGAAGCTTTCTTT
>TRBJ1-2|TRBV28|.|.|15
CASTTGTAQNYGYTF
TGTGCCAGCACAACCGGAACGGCCCAGAACTATGGCTACACCTTC
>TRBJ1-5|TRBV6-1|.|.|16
CASSEVFSGEPRPQHF
TGTGCCAGCAGTGAAGTTTTTTCGGGGGAACCGAGGCCCCAGCATTTT